This T cell receptor beta chain was recorded in a study of blood T cell repertoires in COVID-19. About the study: Italy, Spain and the United States were the sources of the convalescent and acute COVID-19 samples. In each case, the material was cDNA or gDNA derived from T cells, B-cell-depleted T cells, or PBMCs.

Data came from immunoSEQ multiplex PCR; TCRdb stores just in-frame clones and leaves some out. The repertoire includes fewer than 200,000 clones, more than 75% of them detected once, and approximately 9% sits in the top ten. V lost 6 bases, J lost 4 bases, and 12 bases lay in between. Germline V gene lookup returns CDR1 MDHEN and CDR2 SYDVKM. The CDR3 sequence is 14 residues long. This TCR was recovered from a woman aged 50 to 60 with active or convalescent COVID-19. Input material: peripheral blood. The chain is built from TRBV28 and TRBJ2-2; D possibly corresponds to TRBD2 (6 bases). The CDR3 loop reads CASRIERVTGELFF. The CDR3 nucleotides read TGTGCCAGCAGGATAGAGCGGGTCACCGGGGAGCTGTTTTTT.